Below are 18 T cell receptor beta chains sequenced from a single sample in a study of T cells after yellow fever vaccination (dated by TCRdb to the late 2010s). Library prep was done by 5' RACE. Sequencer: Illumina NovaSeq 6000. TCRdb reworked the public reads: Q25 trimming with fastp, MiXCR clone assembly, productive beta chains retained. One record per CDR3 amino acid sequence lists the most common genes and DNA. This sample comprises tens of thousands of distinct CDR3 sequences, approximately 6.1% of them detected only once. Together, the top ten hold less than 40% of the sample. Taken with the paper, the label for treatment or condition translates to: live attenuated yellow fever vaccine strain. The sequences come from PBMCs, either bulk or a sorted T-cell subset (CD4+, CD8+, memory, or dextramer-sorted; not recorded which), collected on the day of the yellow fever booster vaccination. These receptor sequences come from a man aged 18-30 years who received the YFV17D yellow fever vaccine.

This clonotype has a count of ten or more. The chain carries TRBV7-2 and TRBJ1-1; no clear D gene. The CDR3 totals 13 residues. From germline, CDR1 is SGHTA and CDR2 FQGNSA. V dropped 0 bases and J dropped 4 bases, with 6 bases sitting between them. The DNA of the CDR3 is TGTGCCAGCAGCTTAGCCCCGAGCACTGAAGCTTTCTTT. Its translation is CASSLAPSTEAFF. The full variable domain, with the rest looked up from reference TRBV7-2 and TRBJ1-1, is GAGVSQSPSNKVTEKGKDVELRCDPISGHTALYWYRQSLGQGLEFLIYFQGNSAPDKSGLPSDRFSAERTGGSVSTLTIQRTQQEDSAVYLCASSLAPSTEAFFGQGTRLTVV.

This chain uses TRBV6-2 or TRBV6-3 with TRBJ1-1; perhaps TRBD1 as D (6 bases). V dropped 7 bases and J dropped 6 bases, with 21 bases sitting between them. This CDR3 comprises 15 residues. Germline V CDR1 and CDR2: MNHEY, SVGEGT. This CDR3 reads CASIRSQGRDPEAFF. In nucleotides, the CDR3 is TGTGCCAGCATCAGATCACAGGGAAGAGACCCTGAAGCTTTCTTT.

The chain employs TRBV7-9 and TRBJ2-5, with 7 bases matching TRBD1. J gave up 2 bases and V 5 bases, and 5 bases lay outside the gene matches. The CDR3 sequence is 14 residues long. From germline, CDR1 is SEHNR and CDR2 FQNEAQ (reference sequence). The CDR3 DNA sequence: TGTGCCAGCAGCCCCGAGGGACAGCAAGAGACCCAGTACTTC. It yields the protein CASSPEGQQETQYF. The variable domain in full, completed from reference TRBV7-9 and TRBJ2-5, reads DTGVSQNPRHKITKRGQNVTFRCDPISEHNRLYWYRQTLGQGPEFLTYFQNEAQLEKSRLLSDRFSAERPKGSFSTLEIQRTEQGDSAMYLCASSPEGQQETQYFGPGTRLLVL.

This clonotype occurred many times. V gene TRBV24-1 combines with J gene TRBJ2-5; a weak D match, TRBD1 (7 bases). Germline lookup yields CDR1 KGHDR and CDR2 SFDVKD. The V gene lost 4 bases and the J gene lost 4 bases, with 15 bases spanning the gap. The CDR3 has 15 amino acids. The CDR3 sequence: CATSEPQGRRETQYF. In DNA, the CDR3 is TGTGCCACCAGTGAGCCACAGGGGAGGCGAGAGACCCAGTACTTC.

The rearrangement uses TRBV5-1 and TRBJ2-2; 8 nucleotides line up with TRBD1. Trimming took 7 bases from V and 6 from J; bases not matched to a gene: 8. The CDR3 is made up of 14 amino acids. Germline CDR1 SGHRS, CDR2 YFSETQ. The CDR3 nucleotides read TGCGCCAGCCAACGGACAGGGTTCGCCGGGGAGCTGTTTTTT. Its protein product is CASQRTGFAGELFF.

The rearrangement joins TRBV27 to TRBJ2-3; tentative D call: TRBD1 (5 bases). CDR3 size: 19 residues. The V end lost 0 bases, the J end lost 6 bases, and 25 bases lay between the germline ends. Per germline, CDR1 MNHEY and CDR2 SMNVEV (reference sequence). The CDR3 protein is CASSLSPIMQGSTWDTQYF. Written as DNA, the CDR3 is TGTGCCAGCAGTTTATCCCCTATCATGCAGGGAAGTACGTGGGATACGCAGTATTTT.

In this sample, this clonotype turned up a few times. The J gene is TRBJ2-7, the V gene TRBV6-2 or TRBV6-3, with 7 bases lining up with TRBD1. Germline V gene sequence: CDR1 MNHEY, CDR2 SVGEGT. Germline trimming cut 8 bases from V and 2 bases from J; bases unmatched to any gene: 6. This CDR3 region has 13 residues. The CDR3 DNA reads TGTGCCAGCGGGACAGACCTTACCTACGAGCAGTACGTC. It encodes CASGTDLTYEQYV.

This clonotype was counted at least ten times. V usage is TRBV6-5 and J usage is TRBJ2-7; D is unclear. V dropped 6 bases and J dropped 6 bases, with 18 bases sitting between them. The CDR3 length is 14 residues. The germline CDR1 and CDR2 sequences are MNHEY and SVGAGI. CDR3 protein: CASSPSVRLGEQYF. Written as DNA, the CDR3 is TGTGCCAGCAGCCCCTCCGTCCGGCTCGGCGAGCAGTACTTC.

This clonotype was seen ten or more times. V is TRBV6-4 and J is TRBJ2-1; TRBD1 matches at 8 bases. Germline CDR1 reads MRHNA; CDR2 reads SNTAGT. The J segment lost 4 bases and the V segment lost 6 bases, leaving 5 bases of the junction unmatched. The CDR3 extends over 14 amino acids. The CDR3 DNA follows: TGTGCCAGCAGCCAGGGACAGGATTACAATGAGCAGTTCTTC. The encoded protein is CASSQGQDYNEQFF.

This clonotype was seen at least ten times. The chain uses TRBV27 and TRBJ2-3; D perhaps matches TRBD1 (5 bases). CDR3 length: 15 residues. Germline V gene lookup returns CDR1 MNHEY and CDR2 SMNVEV (reference sequence). The V and J ends lost 3 bases and 4 bases respectively, with 14 bases between them. The CDR3 DNA is TGTGCCAGCAGTTTCCAGGGTGGATACCCAGATACGCAGTATTTT. This encodes CASSFQGGYPDTQYF.

This chain uses TRBV6-6 with TRBJ2-7; the D gene is possibly TRBD2 (6 bases). V was trimmed by 6 bases and J by 6 bases, leaving 15 bases between them. Germline values: CDR1 MNHNY, CDR2 SVGAGI (reference sequence). This CDR3 comprises 13 residues. In DNA form, the CDR3 reads TGTGCCAGCAGCCGACTAGGTCTTCTCGAGCAGTACGTC. This encodes CASSRLGLLEQYV.

The V call is TRBV20-1, the J call TRBJ2-1; maybe TRBD2 (5 bases). The CDR3 has 15 residues. Germline CDR1 is DFQATT and CDR2 is SNEGSKA (reference sequence). Trimming removed 6 bases from V and 4 bases from J, with 19 bases in between. This CDR3 reads CSASRPGSTYNEQFF. CDR3 nucleotides: TGCAGTGCGAGCCGACCGGGATCTACTTACAATGAGCAGTTCTTC.

This clonotype was counted ten times or more. V and J are TRBV25-1 and TRBJ2-7; D may be TRBD2 (5 bases). The CDR3 sequence is 12 residues long. Trimming stripped 5 bases from V and 3 bases from J, with 8 bases between. Germline CDR1 is MGHDK and CDR2 is SYGVNS. Written as DNA, the CDR3 is TGTGCCAGCAGTCCCAGCGGCTACGAGCAGTACTTC. Translation: CASSPSGYEQYF.

This clonotype was picked up many times. The V call is TRBV6-2 or TRBV6-3, the J call TRBJ1-5; no definite D call. Germline CDR1 reads MNHEY; CDR2 reads SVGEGT. CDR3 length equals 15 residues. V was pared by 2 bases and J by 4 bases, with 12 bases between. In nucleotides, the CDR3 is TGTGCCAGCAGTTACGGTCTGGGTGGGAATCAGCCCCAGCATTTT. Translated: CASSYGLGGNQPQHF.

Ten or more counts support this clonotype. V is TRBV4-1 and J is TRBJ1-4; 7 positions agree with TRBD1. This CDR3 contains 17 residues. The V gene end was trimmed by 0 bases and the J gene end by 5 bases; junction bases not matched to a gene: 9. Germline V CDR1 and CDR2: MGHRA, YSYEKL. CDR3 residues: CASSQEMAQGENEKLFF. The CDR3 DNA is TGCGCCAGCAGCCAAGAGATGGCCCAGGGGGAAAATGAAAAACTGTTTTTT.

The chain joins TRBV6-5 to TRBJ2-2; D may match TRBD1 or TRBD2 (5 bases each). The CDR3 covers 14 residues. Germline V lookup: CDR1 MNHEY, CDR2 SVGAGI. The ends were cut back, 2 bases at V and 1 base at J, with 5 bases in the middle. CDR3 sequence: CASSYGGNTGELFF. Here the CDR3 DNA reads TGTGCCAGCAGTTACGGGGGGAACACCGGGGAGCTGTTTTTT.

This clonotype was recorded a few times. CDR3 sequence reads: CASSRLVGWAGELFF. The CDR3 DNA follows: TGTGCCAGCAGCCGTCTAGTCGGGTGGGCCGGGGAGCTGTTTTTT. This chain joins TRBV5-8 and TRBJ2-2; no clear D gene. Trimming cost V 4 bases and J 6 bases, with 16 bases left between them. Germline values: CDR1 SGHTS, CDR2 YDEGEE. This CDR3 contains 15 residues. Based on the CDR3 plus reference TRBV5-8 and TRBJ2-2, the full variable domain is EAGVTQSPTHLIKTRGQQATLRCSPISGHTSVYWYQQALGLGLQFLLWYDEGEERNRGNFPPRFSGRQFPNYSSELNVNALELEDSALYLCASSRLVGWAGELFFGEGSRLTVL.

The gene calls are TRBV13 and TRBJ2-7; 8 nucleotides line up with TRBD2. With 4 bases clipped from V and 3 bases from J, the junction kept 14 bases outside the gene matches. CDR3 size: 17 residues. CDR1 and CDR2 (germline): PRHDT, FYEKMQ (reference sequence). CDR3 sequence: CASSSEPMTSAYYEQYF. CDR3 bases: TGTGCCAGCAGCTCCGAACCAATGACTAGCGCTTACTACGAGCAGTACTTC.